One T cell receptor beta chain is described in this entry. Its target is not known. This sample is part of a study of cytomegalovirus exposure and HLA in healthy donors. Whole-study context: Of the donors genotyped, several hundred in all, about 81% fell in the Caucasian-associated ancestry cluster.

Study-level points and caveats: Presence/absence analyses supposed approximately even sequencing depth among donors. In terms of immune exposure information, only CMV serostatus was available.

The PCR ran on 60 Vbeta and 13 Jbeta primers. Original handling: Counted up in a later analysis, unique TCR beta chains came to about 80 million, with around 12 million shared. Repertoires were generated with immunoSEQ multiplex PCR, while TCRdb's copy carries only in-frame clones and drops some. From that table come the V and J calls and clone size; the DNA was used to work out D and trimming. The repertoire holds roughly 150,000 clones, 70% to 85% seen once, with 1.1% to 1.5% in the top ten. This sequence was found in a male donor in good health and CMV-seronegative. Sequenced input: PBMCs.

In DNA, the CDR3 is TGTGCCAGTAGTGACCCGTGCACTAGCGGGAGTATGTACGAGCAGTACTTC. Protein sequence: CASSDPCTSGSMYEQYF. V gene TRBV19 combines with J gene TRBJ2-7; 11 bases agree with TRBD2. The germline gives CDR1 LNHDA, CDR2 SQIVND (reference sequence). The CDR3 is made up of 17 amino acids. Losses at the gene ends were 5 bases for V and 4 bases for J; bases not matched to a gene: 13.